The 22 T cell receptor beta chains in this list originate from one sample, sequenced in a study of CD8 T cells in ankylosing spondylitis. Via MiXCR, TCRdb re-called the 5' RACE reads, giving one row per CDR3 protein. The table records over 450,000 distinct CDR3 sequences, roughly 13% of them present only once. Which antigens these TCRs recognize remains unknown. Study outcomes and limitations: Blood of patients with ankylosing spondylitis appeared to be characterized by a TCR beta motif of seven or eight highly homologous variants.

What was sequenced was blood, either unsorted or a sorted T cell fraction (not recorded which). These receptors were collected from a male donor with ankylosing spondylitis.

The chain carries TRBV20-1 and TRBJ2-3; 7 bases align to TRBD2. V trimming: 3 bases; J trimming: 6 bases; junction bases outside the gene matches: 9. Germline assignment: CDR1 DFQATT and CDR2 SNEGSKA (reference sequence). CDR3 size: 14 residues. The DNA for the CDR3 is TGCAGTGCTAGCGTCGCGGGAGTGTCGGATACGCAGTATTTT. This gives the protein CSASVAGVSDTQYF.

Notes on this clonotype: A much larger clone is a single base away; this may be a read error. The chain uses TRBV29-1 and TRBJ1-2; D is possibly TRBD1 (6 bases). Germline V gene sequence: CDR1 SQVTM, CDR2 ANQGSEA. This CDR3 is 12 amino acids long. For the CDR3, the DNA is TGCAGCGATGAAGACAGGCACTATGGCTACACCTTC. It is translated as CSDEDRHYGYTF. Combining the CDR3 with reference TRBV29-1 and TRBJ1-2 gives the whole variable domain SAVISQKPSRDICQRGTSLTIQCQVDSQVTMMFWYRQQPGQSLTLIATANQGSEATYESGFVIDKFPISRPNLTFSTLTVSNMSPEDSSIYLCSDEDRHYGYTFGSGTRLTVV.

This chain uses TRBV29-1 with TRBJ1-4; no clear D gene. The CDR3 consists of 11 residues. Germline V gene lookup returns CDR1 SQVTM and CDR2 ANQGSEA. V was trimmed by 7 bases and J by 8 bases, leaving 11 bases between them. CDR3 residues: CSAGVGEKLFF. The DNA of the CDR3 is TGCAGCGCCGGGGTCGGCGAAAAACTGTTTTTT.

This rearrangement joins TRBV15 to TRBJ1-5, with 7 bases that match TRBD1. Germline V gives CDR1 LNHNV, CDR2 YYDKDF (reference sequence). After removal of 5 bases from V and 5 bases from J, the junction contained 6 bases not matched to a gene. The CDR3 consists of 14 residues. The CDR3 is CATSQGGEDQPQHF. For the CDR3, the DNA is TGTGCCACCAGCCAGGGGGGGGAGGATCAGCCCCAGCATTTT.

The DNA for the CDR3 is TGCGCCAGCAGCTTGGAAACGGGGTACAATGAGCAGTTCTTC. Translated: CASSLETGYNEQFF. The chain carries TRBV5-1 and TRBJ2-1, with D possibly being TRBD2 (5 bases). The V end lost 0 bases, the J end lost 4 bases, and 8 bases lay between the germline ends. The CDR3 length is 14 residues. From germline, CDR1 is SGHRS and CDR2 YFSETQ. Together with reference TRBV5-1 and TRBJ2-1, the CDR3 gives the full variable domain: KAGVTQTPRYLIKTRGQQVTLSCSPISGHRSVSWYQQTPGQGLQFLFEYFSETQRNKGNFPGRFSGRQFSNSRSEMNVSTLELGDSALYLCASSLETGYNEQFFGPGTRLTVL.

CDR3 DNA sequence: TGCAGTGCTAGAGATGGGGGGTCCAGGACCCAGTACTTC. Amino acids: CSARDGGSRTQYF. The chain couples TRBV20-1 to TRBJ2-5; perhaps TRBD2 as D (6 bases). Germline lookup yields CDR1 DFQATT and CDR2 SNEGSKA (reference sequence). The length of the CDR3 is 13 residues. V lost 0 bases and J lost 7, with 12 bases in between.

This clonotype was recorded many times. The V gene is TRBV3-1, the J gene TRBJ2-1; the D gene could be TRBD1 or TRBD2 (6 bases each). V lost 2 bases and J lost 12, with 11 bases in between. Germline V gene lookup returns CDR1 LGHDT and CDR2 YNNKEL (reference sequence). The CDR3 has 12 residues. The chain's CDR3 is CASSQLRGGQFF. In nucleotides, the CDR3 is TGTGCCAGCAGCCAACTCAGGGGAGGGCAGTTCTTC.

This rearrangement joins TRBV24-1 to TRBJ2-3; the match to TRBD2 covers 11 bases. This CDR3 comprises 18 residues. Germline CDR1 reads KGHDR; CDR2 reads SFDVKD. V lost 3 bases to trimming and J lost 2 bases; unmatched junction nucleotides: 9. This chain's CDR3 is CATSDKTSGRDPTDTQYF. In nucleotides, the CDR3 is TGTGCCACCAGTGATAAAACTAGCGGGAGAGACCCCACAGATACGCAGTATTTT.

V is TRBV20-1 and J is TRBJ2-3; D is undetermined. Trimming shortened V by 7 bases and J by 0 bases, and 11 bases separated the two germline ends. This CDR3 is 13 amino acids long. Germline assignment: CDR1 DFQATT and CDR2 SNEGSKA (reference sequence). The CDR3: CSGLVASTDTQYF. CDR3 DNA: TGCAGTGGACTTGTCGCTAGCACAGATACGCAGTATTTT.

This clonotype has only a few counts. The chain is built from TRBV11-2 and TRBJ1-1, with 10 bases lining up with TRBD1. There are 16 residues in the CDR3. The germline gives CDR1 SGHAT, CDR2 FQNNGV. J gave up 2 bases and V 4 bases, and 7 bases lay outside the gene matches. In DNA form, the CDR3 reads TGTGCCAGCAGCTCCCCCCGGACAGGGGGAAACACTGAAGCTTTCTTT. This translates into CASSSPRTGGNTEAFF.

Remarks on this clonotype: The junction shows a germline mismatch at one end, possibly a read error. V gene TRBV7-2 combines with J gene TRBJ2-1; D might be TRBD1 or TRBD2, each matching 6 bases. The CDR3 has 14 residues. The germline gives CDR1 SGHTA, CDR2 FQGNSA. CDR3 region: CASSLGGLYSEQFF. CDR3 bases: TGTGCCAGCAGCCTAGGGGGGTTATACAGTGAGCAGTTCTTC.

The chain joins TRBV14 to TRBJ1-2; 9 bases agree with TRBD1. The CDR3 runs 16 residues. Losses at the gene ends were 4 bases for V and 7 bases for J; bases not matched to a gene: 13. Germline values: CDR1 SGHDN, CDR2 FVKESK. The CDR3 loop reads CASSPIRQGDLPGYTF. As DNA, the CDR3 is TGTGCCAGCAGCCCCATCAGACAGGGGGATTTGCCTGGCTACACCTTC.

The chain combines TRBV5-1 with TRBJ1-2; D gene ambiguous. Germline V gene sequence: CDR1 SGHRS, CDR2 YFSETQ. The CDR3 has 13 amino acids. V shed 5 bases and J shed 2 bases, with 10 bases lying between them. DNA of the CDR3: TGCGCCAGCAGTTACAGTGGGAACTATGGCTACACCTTC. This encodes CASSYSGNYGYTF.

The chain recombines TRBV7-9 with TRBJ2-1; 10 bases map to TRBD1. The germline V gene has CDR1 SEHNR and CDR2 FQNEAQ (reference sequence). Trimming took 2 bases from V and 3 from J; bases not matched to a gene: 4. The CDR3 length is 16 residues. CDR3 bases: TGTGCCAGCAGCTTATACCGGGACAGGGGCTACAATGAGCAGTTCTTC. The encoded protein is CASSLYRDRGYNEQFF.

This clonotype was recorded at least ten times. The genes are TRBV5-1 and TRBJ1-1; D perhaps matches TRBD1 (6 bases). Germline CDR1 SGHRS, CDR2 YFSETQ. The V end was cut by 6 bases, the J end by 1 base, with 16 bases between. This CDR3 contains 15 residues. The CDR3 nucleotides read TGCGCCAGCACCCTCAGCGGGACAACGAACACTGAAGCTTTCTTT. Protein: CASTLSGTTNTEAFF.

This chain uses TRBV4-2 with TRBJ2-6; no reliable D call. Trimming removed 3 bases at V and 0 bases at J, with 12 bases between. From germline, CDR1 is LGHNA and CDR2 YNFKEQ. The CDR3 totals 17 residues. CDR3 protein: CASSQAGSASGANVLTF. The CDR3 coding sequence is TGTGCCAGCAGCCAGGCCGGATCCGCCTCTGGGGCCAACGTCCTGACTTTC.

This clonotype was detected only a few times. As DNA, the CDR3 is TGCGCCAGCGGGGGATCTGGTATCTACAATGAGCAGTTCTTC. Translation gives CASGGSGIYNEQFF. This sequence joins TRBV5-1 and TRBJ2-1, with D perhaps given as TRBD1 or TRBD2 (5 bases each). Trimming took 7 bases from V and 3 from J, leaving 14 bases between them. The CDR3 totals 14 residues. Germline V gives CDR1 SGHRS, CDR2 YFSETQ.

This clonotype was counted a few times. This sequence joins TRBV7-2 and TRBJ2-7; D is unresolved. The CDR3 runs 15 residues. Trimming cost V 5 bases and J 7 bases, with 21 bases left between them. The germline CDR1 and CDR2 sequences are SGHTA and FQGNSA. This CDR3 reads CASSPRAGTSGEQYF. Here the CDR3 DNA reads TGTGCCAGCAGCCCGCGAGCAGGAACGTCCGGGGAGCAGTACTTC.

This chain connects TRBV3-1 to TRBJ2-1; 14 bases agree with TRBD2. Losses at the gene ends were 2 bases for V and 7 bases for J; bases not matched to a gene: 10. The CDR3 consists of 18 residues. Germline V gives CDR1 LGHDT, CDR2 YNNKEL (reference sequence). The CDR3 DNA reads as TGTGCCAGCAGCCAAAGGCGACCCGGGACTAGCGGGAGAAATGAGCAGTTCTTC. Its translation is CASSQRRPGTSGRNEQFF.

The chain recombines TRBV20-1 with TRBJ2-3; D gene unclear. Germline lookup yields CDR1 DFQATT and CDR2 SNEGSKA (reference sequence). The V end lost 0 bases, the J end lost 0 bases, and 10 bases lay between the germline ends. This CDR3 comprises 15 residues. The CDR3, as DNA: TGCAGTGCTAGAGATCCCAGCAGAAGCACAGATACGCAGTATTTT. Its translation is CSARDPSRSTDTQYF.

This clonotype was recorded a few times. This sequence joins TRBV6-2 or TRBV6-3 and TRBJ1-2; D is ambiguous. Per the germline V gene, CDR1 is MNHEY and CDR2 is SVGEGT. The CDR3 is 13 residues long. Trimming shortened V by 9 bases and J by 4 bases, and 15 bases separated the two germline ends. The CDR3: CASEGSTFYGYTF. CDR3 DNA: TGTGCCAGTGAGGGCAGCACGTTCTATGGCTACACCTTC.

CDR3: CSAGTITEAFF. In DNA, the CDR3 is TGCAGTGCCGGGACAATCACTGAAGCTTTCTTT. The V call is TRBV20-1, the J call TRBJ1-1, with TRBD1 as a possible D gene (6 bases). Germline-derived CDR1 and CDR2 are DFQATT and SNEGSKA (reference sequence). The germline V and J ends were trimmed by 6 bases and 4 bases, with 9 bases remaining between them. The CDR3 extends over 11 amino acids.